The 5 T cell receptor beta chains listed next were all sequenced from one sample in a study of blood T cell repertoires in COVID-19. Assay used: immunoSEQ multiplex PCR; TCRdb lists only in-frame clones, some missing. The sample records about 220,000 clones, 80% being singletons. Sequencing was performed on peripheral blood. The receptors here all came from a human donor in a cohort sampled during active COVID-19.

The gene calls are TRBV4-2 and TRBJ1-6; tentatively, D is TRBD1 (5 bases). Germline V gives CDR1 LGHNA, CDR2 YNFKEQ. V lost 4 bases to trimming and J lost 2 bases, with 15 bases between them. The CDR3 contains 17 residues. The CDR3 reads CASSRTGGETYNSPLHF. The CDR3, as DNA: TGTGCCAGCAGCCGCACCGGGGGGGAAACCTATAATTCACCCCTCCACTTT.

This clone was detected only once. The chain joins TRBV13 to TRBJ1-4; D possibly corresponds to TRBD1 (6 bases). The CDR3 is 14 residues long. Trimming removed 5 bases at V and 5 bases at J, with 12 bases between. The germline gives CDR1 PRHDT, CDR2 FYEKMQ (reference sequence). CDR3 residues: CASSVTGLNEKLFF. For the CDR3, the DNA is TGTGCCAGCAGCGTCACAGGGTTAAATGAAAAACTGTTTTTT.

This clone has just one count. The chain is built from TRBV13 and TRBJ2-1; 9 bases map to TRBD2. The CDR3 is made up of 16 amino acids. J gave up 1 base and V 2 bases, and 3 bases lay outside the gene matches. Germline CDR1 and CDR2: PRHDT and FYEKMQ (reference sequence). The CDR3 nucleotides read TGTGCCAGCAGCTTATCGAGCGGGAGGTCCTACAATGAGCAGTTCTTC. It encodes CASSLSSGRSYNEQFF. Full variable domain (missing parts from reference TRBV13 and TRBJ2-1): AAGVIQSPRHLIKEKRETATLKCYPIPRHDTVYWYQQGPGQDPQFLISFYEKMQSDKGSIPDRFSAQQFSDYHSELNMSSLELGDSALYFCASSLSSGRSYNEQFFGPGTRLTVL.

CDR3 in DNA: TGTGCCAGCAGCCAAGCCGGACACCTAAACTATGGCTACACCTTC. This sequence encodes CASSQAGHLNYGYTF. The chain joins TRBV14 to TRBJ1-2; a weak D match, TRBD1 (5 bases). Trimming removed 1 base at V and 2 bases at J, with 11 bases between. The germline V gene encodes CDR1 SGHDN and CDR2 FVKESK. This CDR3 is built from 15 residues.

The DNA of the CDR3 is TGTGCCATCAGTGACCCCCGGAGCGGGAGAGGGGATACGCAGTATTTT. The encoded protein is CAISDPRSGRGDTQYF. V is TRBV10-3 and J is TRBJ2-3, with 8 nucleotides matching TRBD2. The V gene end was trimmed by 3 bases and the J gene end by 6 bases; junction bases not matched to a gene: 11. The germline CDR1 and CDR2 sequences are ENHRY and SYGVKD. The CDR3 length is 16 residues.